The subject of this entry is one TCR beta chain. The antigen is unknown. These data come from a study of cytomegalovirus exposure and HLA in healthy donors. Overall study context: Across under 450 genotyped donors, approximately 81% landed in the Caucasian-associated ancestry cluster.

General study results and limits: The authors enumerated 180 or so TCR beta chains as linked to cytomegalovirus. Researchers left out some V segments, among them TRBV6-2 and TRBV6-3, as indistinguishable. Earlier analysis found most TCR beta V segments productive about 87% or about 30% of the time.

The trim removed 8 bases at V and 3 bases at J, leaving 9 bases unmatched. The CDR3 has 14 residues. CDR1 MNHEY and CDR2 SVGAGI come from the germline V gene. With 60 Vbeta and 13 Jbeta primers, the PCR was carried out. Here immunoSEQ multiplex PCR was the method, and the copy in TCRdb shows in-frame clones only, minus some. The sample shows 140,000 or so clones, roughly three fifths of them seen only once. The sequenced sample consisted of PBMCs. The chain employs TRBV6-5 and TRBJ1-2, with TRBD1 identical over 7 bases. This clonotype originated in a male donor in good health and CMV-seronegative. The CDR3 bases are TGTGCCAGCCTATCGGGACAGCGGGACTATGGCTACACCTTC. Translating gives CASLSGQRDYGYTF.